This is a list of T cell receptor beta chains from one sample in a study of blood T cell repertoires in COVID-19. The assay was immunoSEQ multiplex PCR, and TCRdb's table has in-frame clones only and misses some. Here the sample spans more than 25,000 clones, roughly four fifths being singletons. Specimen: peripheral blood. The receptors come from a human donor in a cohort sampled during active COVID-19. CDR3s include the opening cysteine and the closing phenylalanine or tryptophan. The order of the fields is V gene, D gene, clone size, CDR3 length, J gene, CDR3 protein, CDR3 DNA. D genes are given only for firm matches. The listing skips clone size in some rows; elsewhere it reads once, few, many or a size class.

>TRBV5-1|-|-|14|TRBJ1-2
CASSLSDGDYGYTF
TGCGCCAGCAGCTTGTCTGACGGAGACTATGGCTACACCTTC
>TRBV5-1|TRBD1|-|15|TRBJ1-3
CASSPGQSSGNTIYF
TGCGCCAGCAGCCCGGGACAGTCGTCTGGAAACACCATATATTTT
>TRBV19|TRBD1|-|16|TRBJ1-1
CASSGIGQAMNTEAFF
TGTGCCAGTAGCGGAATAGGACAGGCTATGAACACTGAAGCTTTCTTT
>TRBV2|TRBD2|-|14|TRBJ2-3
CASRTSGHTDTQYF
TGTGCCAGCAGAACTAGCGGACACACAGATACGCAGTATTTT
>TRBV4-2|TRBD2|-|15|TRBJ2-3
CASSQWTSERDTQYF
TGTGCCAGCAGCCAATGGACTAGTGAGAGAGATACGCAGTATTTT
>TRBV4-3|TRBD1|-|16|TRBJ2-7
CASSQGFGQGSYEQYF
TGCGCCAGCAGCCAAGGTTTCGGACAGGGATCCTACGAGCAGTACTTC
>TRBV5-6|-|-|16|TRBJ1-4
CASSLGGGVANEKLFF
TGTGCCAGCAGCTTGGGCGGAGGGGTGGCTAATGAAAAACTGTTTTTT
>TRBV28|-|few|12|TRBJ1-1
CASSFRGTMAFF
TGTGCCAGCAGTTTCCGGGGGACGATGGCTTTCTTT
>TRBV6-4|-|few|15|TRBJ1-1
CASSDPHVGITEAFF
TGTGCCAGCAGTGACCCCCACGTCGGTATCACTGAAGCTTTCTTT
>TRBV19|TRBD1|-|17|TRBJ2-6
CATISPGQGSGANVLTF
TGTGCCACCATCAGTCCGGGACAGGGCTCTGGGGCCAACGTCCTGACTTTC
>TRBV5-4|-|-|11|TRBJ2-1
CASSLYNEQFF
TGTGCCAGCAGCCTTTACAATGAGCAGTTCTTC
>TRBV23-1|-|-|16|TRBJ1-6
CASTRRPSDSGSPLHF
TGCGCCAGCACCCGACGGCCCTCCGACTCGGGGTCACCCCTCCACTTT
>TRBV6-1|TRBD1|-|14|TRBJ1-2
CASSEWGTGYGYTF
TGTGCCAGCAGTGAATGGGGGACAGGGTATGGCTACACCTTC
>TRBV4-3|TRBD2|once|17|TRBJ2-3
CASSQGRLAGGKDTQYF
TGCGCCAGCAGCCAAGGCCGACTAGCGGGAGGAAAAGATACGCAGTATTTT
>TRBV2|-|-|13|TRBJ1-1
CASSEGHPGEAFF
TGTGCCAGCAGTGAAGGACACCCAGGGGAAGCTTTCTTT
>TRBV11-3|TRBD2|-|20|TRBJ2-3
CASSLEGTSGSRKAGDTQYF
TGTGCCAGCAGCTTAGAAGGGACTAGCGGGAGCCGAAAGGCGGGAGATACGCAGTATTTT
>TRBV27|-|few|16|TRBJ2-7
CASSLDRGTFSYEQYF
TGTGCCAGCAGTCTCGATCGAGGGACATTCTCCTACGAGCAGTACTTC
>TRBV27|TRBD1|-|18|TRBJ1-2
CASSLTITGQGSIYGYTF
TGTGCCAGCAGTCTCACCATCACGGGACAGGGATCAATCTATGGCTACACCTTC
>TRBV19|-|-|12|TRBJ1-2
CACSPSNYGYTF
TGTGCTTGTAGTCCATCTAACTATGGCTACACCTTC
>TRBV6-5|-|once|14|TRBJ2-5
CASSYARVSETQYF
TGTGCCAGCAGTTACGCGAGGGTGTCAGAGACCCAGTACTTC
>TRBV24-1|TRBD1|-|16|TRBJ2-1
CATSDYGTGFYNEQFF
TGTGCCACCAGTGATTATGGGACAGGGTTTTACAATGAGCAGTTCTTC
>TRBV2|TRBD2|-|16|TRBJ2-1
CASSEGLAGNYNEQFF
TGTGCCAGCAGTGAAGGGCTAGCGGGGAACTACAATGAGCAGTTCTTC
>TRBV5-1|TRBD2|-|15|TRBJ2-7
CASSPYRTSSYEQYF
TGCGCCAGCAGCCCCTACCGGACTAGCTCCTACGAGCAGTACTTC